The 23 T cell receptor beta chains below were found in one sample sequenced in a study of shared clonotypes between healthy human individuals. TCRdb's copy holds only in-frame clones and misses some; the assay was immunoSEQ multiplex PCR. The profile shows around 1,100,000 clones, around three quarters of them singletons. The sample comprised memory CD4+ T cells from PBMCs. Documented subset: CD45RA-negative fraction. The source is a man aged 18 to 29 in good health. Some clones in this sample may be carry-over from other donors' samples.

The J gene is TRBJ2-5, the V gene TRBV13; D remains ambiguous. Looked up from germline, CDR1 is PRHDT and CDR2 is FYEKMQ (reference sequence). V was pared by 2 bases and J by 5 bases, with 3 bases between. CDR3 length equals 11 residues. The CDR3 DNA is TGTGCCAGCAGCTTAATGGAGACCCAGTACTTC. Translating it yields CASSLMETQYF.

This chain links TRBV7-8 with TRBJ2-2, with no clear D. This CDR3 has 13 amino acids. Germline V gene sequence: CDR1 SGHVS, CDR2 FQNEAQ. V shed 6 bases and J shed 0 bases, with 5 bases lying between them. CDR3 protein: CASRDSNTGELFF. In DNA form, the CDR3 reads TGTGCCAGCAGGGATTCGAACACCGGGGAGCTGTTTTTT.

CDR3 protein: CASSLRVAGLGTEAFF. The CDR3 DNA is TGTGCCAGCAGCTTAAGGGTCGCGGGGCTGGGCACTGAAGCTTTCTTT. The chain is built from TRBV7-3 and TRBJ1-1; possibly TRBD1 for D (5 bases). Trimming pared 1 base from V and 4 bases from J, leaving 16 bases between. CDR3 size: 16 residues. Germline V CDR1 and CDR2: SGHTA, FQGTGA.

The genes are TRBV5-4 and TRBJ2-5, with 12 bases that match TRBD2. This CDR3 comprises 16 residues. Germline lookup yields CDR1 SGHNT and CDR2 YYREEE (reference sequence). Unmatched junction bases numbered 11, after V lost 4 bases and J lost 7 bases. The CDR3 sequence is CASSPGLAGLVGTQYF. The DNA of the CDR3 is TGTGCCAGCAGCCCCGGACTAGCGGGACTTGTGGGGACCCAGTACTTC.

The CDR3 DNA sequence: TGTGCCAGCAGACTACAGGGGGAGGGAATTGAAGCTTTCTTT. Residues: CASRLQGEGIEAFF. The rearrangement joins TRBV6-6 to TRBJ1-1; 8 bases fit TRBD1. V was pared by 6 bases and J by 7 bases, with 10 bases of the junction left unmatched. Looked up from germline, CDR1 is MNHNY and CDR2 is SVGAGI (reference sequence). CDR3 length equals 14 residues.

The V call is TRBV28, the J call TRBJ1-2, with 8 bases fitting TRBD1. With 3 bases clipped from V and 4 bases from J, the junction kept 4 bases outside the gene matches. This CDR3 contains 14 residues. Germline-derived CDR1 and CDR2 are MDHEN and SYDVKM. The CDR3 loop is CASSFGTGSYGYTF. Here the CDR3 DNA reads TGTGCCAGCAGTTTTGGGACAGGTAGCTATGGCTACACCTTC.

This clone was recorded once. This sequence joins TRBV4-1 and TRBJ1-5, with 9 nucleotides matching TRBD1. Germline CDR1 is MGHRA and CDR2 is YSYEKL. Trimming at V came to 2 bases and at J to 3 bases, leaving 11 bases not matched to a gene. The CDR3 sequence is 18 residues long. CDR3 in DNA: TGCGCCAGCAGCCAATGGGGGGACAGGGTGAGCCACAATCAGCCCCAGCATTTT. Translation gives CASSQWGDRVSHNQPQHF.

The J gene is TRBJ2-5, the V gene TRBV13, with 9 positions matching TRBD2. This CDR3 contains 16 residues. Germline loops: CDR1 PRHDT, CDR2 FYEKMQ (reference sequence). The ends lost 3 bases at V and 5 bases at J; junction bases unmatched: 10. The CDR3 nucleotides read TGTGCCAGCAGCTTCCCCAGGGTAGCGGGAGTGGAGACCCAGTACTTC. Translating gives CASSFPRVAGVETQYF. Based on the CDR3 plus reference TRBV13 and TRBJ2-5, the full variable domain is AAGVIQSPRHLIKEKRETATLKCYPIPRHDTVYWYQQGPGQDPQFLISFYEKMQSDKGSIPDRFSAQQFSDYHSELNMSSLELGDSALYFCASSFPRVAGVETQYFGPGTRLLVL.

The chain links TRBV9 to TRBJ1-1; 12 bases match TRBD1. V was clipped by 4 bases and J by 4 bases; unmatched bases: 5. This CDR3 has 15 amino acids. The germline gives CDR1 SGDLS, CDR2 YYNGEE. The CDR3, as DNA: TGTGCCAGCAGCTATATGGGACAGGGGGCCACTGAAGCTTTCTTT. This encodes CASSYMGQGATEAFF.

The chain couples TRBV7-8 to TRBJ1-2; TRBD1 agrees at 9 bases. The germline CDR1 and CDR2 sequences are SGHVS and FQNEAQ. V lost 5 bases, J lost 7 bases, and 8 bases stayed unmatched. The CDR3 runs to 14 residues. CDR3 DNA sequence: TGTGCCAGCAGCCGTGACAGGGGGGAGAGTGGCTACACCTTC. Translated, it gives CASSRDRGESGYTF.

The V and J genes are TRBV27 and TRBJ1-4, with D possibly matching TRBD1 (5 bases). Trimming took 6 bases from V and 8 from J, leaving 10 bases between them. The CDR3 length is 12 residues. Germline CDR1 and CDR2: MNHEY and SMNVEV (reference sequence). Here the CDR3 reads CASRFRDEKLFF. The CDR3 DNA reads TGTGCCAGCAGGTTCCGGGACGAAAAACTGTTTTTT.

This clone was seen a handful of times. The chain combines TRBV19 with TRBJ1-5; D uncertain. The CDR3 sequence is 15 residues long. V lost 6 bases to trimming and J lost 4 bases, with 16 bases between them. The germline V gene encodes CDR1 LNHDA and CDR2 SQIVND (reference sequence). The DNA of the CDR3 is TGTGCCAGTAGGCCCCGGGCCGTGGGGAATCAGCCCCAGCATTTT. Its protein product is CASRPRAVGNQPQHF.

The rearrangement links TRBV6-5 to TRBJ1-5; no firm D call. The CDR3 sequence is 13 residues long. Germline CDR1 is MNHEY and CDR2 is SVGAGI. Trimming left V 5 bases short and J 4 bases short, with 9 bases between. The CDR3 loop reads CASSGERNQPQHF. The CDR3 nucleotides are TGTGCCAGCAGTGGGGAGAGGAATCAGCCCCAGCATTTT.

This clone has ten or more counts. V is TRBV5-1 and J is TRBJ2-5, with 8 bases lining up with TRBD1. The CDR3 is made up of 14 amino acids. V shed 4 bases and J 2 bases; nucleotides not matched to a gene: 4. Germline loops: CDR1 SGHRS, CDR2 YFSETQ. Here the CDR3 DNA reads TGCGCCAGCAGCGTCGGACAGGGACAAGAGACCCAGTACTTC. It specifies CASSVGQGQETQYF.

The chain couples TRBV28 to TRBJ1-5, with a possible D match to TRBD1 (6 bases). The germline gives CDR1 MDHEN, CDR2 SYDVKM. The ends were cut back, 11 bases at V and 11 bases at J, with 19 bases in the middle. This CDR3 is 12 amino acids long. CDR3 DNA sequence: TGTGCCGCCGCCGGGGGCGACCGGGCCCAGCATTTT. Its translation: CAAAGGDRAQHF. Complete variable domain (other parts from reference TRBV28 and TRBJ1-5): DVKVTQSSRYLVKRTGEKVFLECVQDMDHENMFWYRQDPGLGLRLIYFSYDVKMKEKGDIPEGYSVSREKKERFSLILESASTNQTSMYLCAAAGGDRAQHFGDGTRLSIL.

The V call is TRBV19, the J call TRBJ1-1; weak D call: TRBD1 (5 bases). CDR1 and CDR2 from the germline V gene are LNHDA and SQIVND (reference sequence). V lost 1 base and J lost 2, with 11 bases in between. The CDR3 totals 15 residues. CDR3 coding DNA: TGTGCCAGTAGTATAGTTGGGACTTATAACACTGAAGCTTTCTTT. Its translation is CASSIVGTYNTEAFF.

V gene TRBV11-2 combines with J gene TRBJ2-5, with D hard to call. Trimming removed 0 bases at V and 4 bases at J, with 12 bases between. Germline loops: CDR1 SGHAT, CDR2 FQNNGV. This CDR3 is 15 amino acids long. CDR3 coding DNA: TGTGCCAGCAGCTTAGATGGTAGATCAGGAGAGACCCAGTACTTC. This codes for CASSLDGRSGETQYF.

The rearrangement uses TRBV2 and TRBJ1-2; no clear D gene. The V end lost 4 bases, the J end lost 7 bases, and 16 bases lay between the germline ends. The CDR3 covers 14 residues. Per the germline V gene, CDR1 is SNHLY and CDR2 is FYNNEI. The CDR3 loop is CASSGYRAASGYTF. Here the CDR3 DNA reads TGTGCCAGCAGTGGGTATAGGGCAGCGTCTGGCTACACCTTC.

This rearrangement joins TRBV15 to TRBJ2-2; tentative D call: TRBD1 (5 bases). V was cut by 5 bases and J by 3 bases, with 10 bases left in between. Germline assignment: CDR1 LNHNV and CDR2 YYDKDF (reference sequence). This CDR3 region has 14 residues. In DNA, the CDR3 is TGTGCCACCAGCCCTGGGGCAGACACCGGGGAGCTGTTTTTT. Its protein is CATSPGADTGELFF.

The chain joins TRBV11-1 to TRBJ2-5; D is unresolved. V lost 8 bases, J lost 4 bases, and 11 bases lay in between. Germline V gene lookup returns CDR1 SGHAT and CDR2 FQDESV (reference sequence). The CDR3 is 12 residues long. In DNA, the CDR3 is TGTGCCAGCTCACAGCGAGGAGAGACCCAGTACTTC. The encoded protein is CASSQRGETQYF.

The rearrangement uses TRBV6-4 and TRBJ2-7; D call uncertain. Germline-derived CDR1 and CDR2 are MRHNA and SNTAGT. The ends were cut back, 3 bases at V and 3 bases at J, with 9 bases in the middle. This CDR3 has 13 residues. The CDR3 coding sequence is TGTGCCAGCAGTGAGGAGCTTGGCTACGAGCAGTACTTC. Its translation is CASSEELGYEQYF.

Comments on this clone: The sample has other DNA sequences that encode this CDR3 too. The chain is built from TRBV5-1 and TRBJ1-1; D is perhaps TRBD1 (5 bases). Germline-derived CDR1 and CDR2 are SGHRS and YFSETQ. V lost 2 bases, J lost 3 bases, and 11 bases lay in between. The CDR3 runs to 14 residues. Here the CDR3 DNA reads TGCGCCAGCAGCTTTCTTGGGGGGGACACTGAAGCTTTCTTT. As protein: CASSFLGGDTEAFF.

In its sample, this clone was seen once. This sequence joins TRBV6-6 and TRBJ2-7; 10 bases fit TRBD1. CDR1 is MNHNY and CDR2 is SVGAGI in the germline V gene (reference sequence). Germline trimming cut 0 bases from V and 2 bases from J; bases unmatched to any gene: 4. The CDR3 covers 16 residues. The CDR3 bases are TGTGCCAGCAGTTACTCGGGGACAGGGGTACCCTACGAGCAGTACTTC. Residues: CASSYSGTGVPYEQYF.